The clone carrying this T cell receptor beta chain was detected only a few times. Its target is unknown. The sample belongs to a study of T cell repertoires in cytomegalovirus infection. This CDR3 has 12 amino acids. From germline, CDR1 is LNHDA and CDR2 SQIVND (reference sequence). V was trimmed by 6 bases and J by 6 bases, leaving 11 bases between them. TCRdb analysed the reads with MiXCR anew, one entry per CDR3 protein. The table records about 340,000 distinct CDR3 sequences, approximately 32% of them present only once. The chain couples TRBV19 to TRBJ2-5; D unresolved. Sequenced here: cultured PBMCs, sampled from culture after CMV antigen stimulation. The sequence derives from a human donor in good health (CMV status not recorded). Some clones in this sample may be carry-over from other donors' samples. DNA for the CDR3: TGTGCCAGTAGCGCTGGAAGGCAGACCCAGTACTTC. It codes for CASSAGRQTQYF.